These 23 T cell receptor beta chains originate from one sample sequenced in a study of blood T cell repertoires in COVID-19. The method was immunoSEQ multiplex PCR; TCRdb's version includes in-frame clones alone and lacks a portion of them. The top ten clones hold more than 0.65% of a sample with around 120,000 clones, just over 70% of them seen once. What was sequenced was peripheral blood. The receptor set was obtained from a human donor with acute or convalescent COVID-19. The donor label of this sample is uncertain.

The CDR3 DNA reads TGTGCCATCAGGGCCATAGCGGGGGGCACAGATACGCAGTATTTT. It encodes CAIRAIAGGTDTQYF. The chain links TRBV10-3 to TRBJ2-3; TRBD2 agrees at 9 bases. Germline V lookup: CDR1 ENHRY, CDR2 SYGVKD. CDR3 length equals 15 residues. The ends lost 6 bases at V and 1 base at J; junction bases unmatched: 5.

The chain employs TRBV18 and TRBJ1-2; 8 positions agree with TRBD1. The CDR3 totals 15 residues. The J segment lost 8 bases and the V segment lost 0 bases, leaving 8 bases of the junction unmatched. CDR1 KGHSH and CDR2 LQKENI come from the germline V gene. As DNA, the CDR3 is TGTGCCAGCTCACCACCGGCTGGACAGGGCCGGGGCTACACCTTC. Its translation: CASSPPAGQGRGYTF.

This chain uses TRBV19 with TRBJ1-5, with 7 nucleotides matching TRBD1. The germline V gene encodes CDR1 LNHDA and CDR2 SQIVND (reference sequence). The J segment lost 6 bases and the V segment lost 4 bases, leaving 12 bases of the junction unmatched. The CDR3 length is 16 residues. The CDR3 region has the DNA TGTGCCAGTAGTAGTACAACAGGGGTCTTAAGTCAGCCCCAGCATTTT. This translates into CASSSTTGVLSQPQHF.

The DNA for the CDR3 is TGCGCCAGCAGCTGGGGGACAGGATTTTACGAAGCTTTCTTT. As protein: CASSWGTGFYEAFF. The chain uses TRBV5-1 and TRBJ1-1; TRBD1 agrees at 8 bases. Germline V gives CDR1 SGHRS, CDR2 YFSETQ. The V and J ends lost 3 bases and 8 bases, in that order; junction bases with no gene match: 9. There are 14 residues in the CDR3. The complete variable domain, with remaining parts taken from reference TRBV5-1 and TRBJ1-1, reads KAGVTQTPRYLIKTRGQQVTLSCSPISGHRSVSWYQQTPGQGLQFLFEYFSETQRNKGNFPGRFSGRQFSNSRSEMNVSTLELGDSALYLCASSWGTGFYEAFFGQGTRLTVV.

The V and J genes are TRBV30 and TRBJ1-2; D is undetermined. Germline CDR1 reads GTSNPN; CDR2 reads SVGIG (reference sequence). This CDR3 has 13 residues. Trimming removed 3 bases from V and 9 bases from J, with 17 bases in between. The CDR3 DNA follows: TGTGCCTGGAGCTTAGGGAGGGCGCGGCGCTACACCTTC. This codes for CAWSLGRARRYTF. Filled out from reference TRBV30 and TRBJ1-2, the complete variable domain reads SQTIHQWPATLVQPVGSPLSLECTVEGTSNPNLYWYRQAAGRGLQLLFYSVGIGQISSEVPQNLSASRPQDRQFILSSKKLLLSDSGFYLCAWSLGRARRYTFGSGTRLTVV.

For the CDR3, the DNA is TGTGCCAGCAGCTTGGCTAGGGGACAGGGGTTACCAGATACGCAGTATTTT. Its protein is CASSLARGQGLPDTQYF. The V and J genes are TRBV5-8 and TRBJ2-3, with TRBD1 identical over 10 bases. Germline assignment: CDR1 SGHTS and CDR2 YDEGEE. This CDR3 region has 17 residues. V shed 0 bases, J shed 4 bases, and the junction held 8 bases outside the gene matches.

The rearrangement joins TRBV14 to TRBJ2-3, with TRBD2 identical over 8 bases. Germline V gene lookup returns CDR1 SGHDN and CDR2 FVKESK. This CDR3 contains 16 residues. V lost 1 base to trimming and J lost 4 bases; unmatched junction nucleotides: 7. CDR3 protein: CASSQAGGGLADTQYF. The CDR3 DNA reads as TGTGCCAGCAGCCAAGCCGGCGGGGGGCTCGCAGATACGCAGTATTTT.

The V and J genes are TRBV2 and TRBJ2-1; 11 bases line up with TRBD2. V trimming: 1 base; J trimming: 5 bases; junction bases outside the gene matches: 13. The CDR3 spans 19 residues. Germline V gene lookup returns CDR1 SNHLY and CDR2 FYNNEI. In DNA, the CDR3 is TGTGCCAGCAGTGAAGACCTAGCGGGGGGTGCGGTATGGGACAATGAGCAGTTCTTC. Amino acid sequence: CASSEDLAGGAVWDNEQFF. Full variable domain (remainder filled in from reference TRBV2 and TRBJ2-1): EPEVTQTPSHQVTQMGQEVILRCVPISNHLYFYWYRQILGQKVEFLVSFYNNEISEKSEIFDDQFSVERPDGSNFTLKIRSTKLEDSAMYFCASSEDLAGGAVWDNEQFFGPGTRLTVL.

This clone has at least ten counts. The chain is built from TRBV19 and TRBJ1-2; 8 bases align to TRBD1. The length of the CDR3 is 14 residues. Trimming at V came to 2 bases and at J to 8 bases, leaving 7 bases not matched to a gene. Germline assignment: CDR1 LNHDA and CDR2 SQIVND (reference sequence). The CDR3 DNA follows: TGTGCCAGTAGTATACCCGGGACAGGTTACGGCTACACCTTC. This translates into CASSIPGTGYGYTF.

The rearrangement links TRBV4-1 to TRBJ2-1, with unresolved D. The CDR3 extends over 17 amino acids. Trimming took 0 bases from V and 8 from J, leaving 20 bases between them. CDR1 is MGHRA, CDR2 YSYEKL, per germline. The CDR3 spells CASSQDPQRSRRDEQFF. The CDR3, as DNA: TGCGCCAGCAGCCAAGATCCTCAGAGGTCTAGGCGCGATGAGCAGTTCTTC.

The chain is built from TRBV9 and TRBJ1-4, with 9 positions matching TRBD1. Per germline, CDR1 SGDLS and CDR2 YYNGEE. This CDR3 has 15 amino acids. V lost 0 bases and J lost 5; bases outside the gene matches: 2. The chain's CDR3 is CASSVAGTGNEKLFF. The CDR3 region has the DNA TGTGCCAGCAGCGTAGCCGGGACAGGGAATGAAAAACTGTTTTTT.

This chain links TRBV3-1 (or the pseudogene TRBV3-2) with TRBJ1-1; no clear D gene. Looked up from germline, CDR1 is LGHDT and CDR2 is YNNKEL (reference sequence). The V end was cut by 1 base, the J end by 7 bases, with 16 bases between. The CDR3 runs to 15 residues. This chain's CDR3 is CASSQAPRPAHEAFF. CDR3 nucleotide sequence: TGTGCCAGCAGCCAAGCCCCACGCCCTGCGCATGAAGCTTTCTTT.

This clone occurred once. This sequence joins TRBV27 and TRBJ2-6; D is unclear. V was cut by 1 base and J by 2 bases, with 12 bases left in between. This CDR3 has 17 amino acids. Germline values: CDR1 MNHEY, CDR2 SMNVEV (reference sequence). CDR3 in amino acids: CASSLFVVGAGANVLTF. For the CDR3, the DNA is TGTGCCAGCAGTTTATTCGTAGTGGGCGCTGGGGCCAACGTCCTGACTTTC.

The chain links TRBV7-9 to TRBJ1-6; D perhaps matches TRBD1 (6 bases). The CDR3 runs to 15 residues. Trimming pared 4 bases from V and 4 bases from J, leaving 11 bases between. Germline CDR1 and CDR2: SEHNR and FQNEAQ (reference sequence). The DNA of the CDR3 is TGTGCCAGCAGCTCAGCGGGACATTATAATTCACCCCTCCACTTT. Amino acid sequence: CASSSAGHYNSPLHF.

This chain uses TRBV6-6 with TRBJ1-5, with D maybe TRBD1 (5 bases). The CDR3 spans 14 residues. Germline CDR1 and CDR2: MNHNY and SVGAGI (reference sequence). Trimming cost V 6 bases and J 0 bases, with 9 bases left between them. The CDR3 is CASRGANSNQPQHF. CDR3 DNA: TGTGCCAGCAGAGGGGCTAATAGCAATCAGCCCCAGCATTTT.

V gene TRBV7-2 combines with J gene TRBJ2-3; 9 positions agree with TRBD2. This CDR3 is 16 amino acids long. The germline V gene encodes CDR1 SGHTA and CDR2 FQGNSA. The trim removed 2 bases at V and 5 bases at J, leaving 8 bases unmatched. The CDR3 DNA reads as TGTGCCAGCAGCTTATTCGGCGGGGGGGCCCTAGATACGCAGTATTTT. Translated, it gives CASSLFGGGALDTQYF.

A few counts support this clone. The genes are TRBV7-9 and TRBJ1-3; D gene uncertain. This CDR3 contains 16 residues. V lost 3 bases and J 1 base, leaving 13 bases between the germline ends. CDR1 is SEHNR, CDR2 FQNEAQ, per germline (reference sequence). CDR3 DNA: TGTGCCAGCAGCTTGGCCGTCAAGTATTCTGGAAACACCATATATTTT. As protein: CASSLAVKYSGNTIYF.

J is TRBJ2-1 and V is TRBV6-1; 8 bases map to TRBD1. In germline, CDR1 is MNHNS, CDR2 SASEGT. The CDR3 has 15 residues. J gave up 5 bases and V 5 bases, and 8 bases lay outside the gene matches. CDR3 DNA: TGTGCCAGCAGTTCCCTCGACAGGGGTAACAATGAGCAGTTCTTC. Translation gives CASSSLDRGNNEQFF.

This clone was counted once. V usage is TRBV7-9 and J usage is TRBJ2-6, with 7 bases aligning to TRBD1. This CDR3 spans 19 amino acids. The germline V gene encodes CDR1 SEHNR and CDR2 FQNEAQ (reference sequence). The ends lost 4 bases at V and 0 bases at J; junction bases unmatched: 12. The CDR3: CASSSGGQFTHSGANVLTF. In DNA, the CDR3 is TGTGCCAGCAGCTCAGGGGGACAGTTCACCCACTCTGGGGCCAACGTCCTGACTTTC.

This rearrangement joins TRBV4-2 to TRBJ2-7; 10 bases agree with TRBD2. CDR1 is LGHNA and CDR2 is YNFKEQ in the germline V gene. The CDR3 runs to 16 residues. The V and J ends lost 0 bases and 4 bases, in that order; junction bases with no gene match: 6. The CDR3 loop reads CASSQEASGGNYEQYV. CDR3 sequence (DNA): TGTGCCAGCAGCCAAGAGGCTAGCGGGGGTAATTACGAGCAGTACGTC.

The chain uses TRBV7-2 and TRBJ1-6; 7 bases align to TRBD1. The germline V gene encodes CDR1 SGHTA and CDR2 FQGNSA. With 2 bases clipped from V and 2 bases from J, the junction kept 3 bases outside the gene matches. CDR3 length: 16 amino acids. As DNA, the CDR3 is TGTGCCAGCAGCTTAAAACAGGGGACCTATAATTCACCCCTCCACTTT. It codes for CASSLKQGTYNSPLHF.

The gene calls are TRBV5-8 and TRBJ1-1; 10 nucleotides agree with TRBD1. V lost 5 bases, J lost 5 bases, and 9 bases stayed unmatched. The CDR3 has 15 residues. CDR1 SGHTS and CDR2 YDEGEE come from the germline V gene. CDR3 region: CASSRGQGRWTEAFF. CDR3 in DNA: TGTGCCAGCAGTCGGGGACAGGGGCGTTGGACTGAAGCTTTCTTT.

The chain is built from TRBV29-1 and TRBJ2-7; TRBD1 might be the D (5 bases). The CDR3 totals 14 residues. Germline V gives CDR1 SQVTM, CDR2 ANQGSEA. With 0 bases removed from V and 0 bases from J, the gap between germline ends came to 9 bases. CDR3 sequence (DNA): TGCAGCGTTGAAGAACCAGGACACTCCTACGAGCAGTACTTC. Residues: CSVEEPGHSYEQYF.